This T cell receptor beta chain comes out of a study of CD8 T cells in ankylosing spondylitis. This clonotype was recorded many times. Its antigen is still unknown. Broader study findings: Disease-associated clonotypes exhibited CD8+ identity and were relatively infrequent in peripheral blood. Typical of ankylosing spondylitis blood, it appeared, was a TCR beta motif of 7 or 8 highly homologous variants. Significant enrichment of disease-linked clones was reportedly seen in matched ankylosing spondylitis synovial fluid.

CDR3 length: 18 amino acids. Germline trimming cut 1 base from V and 0 bases from J; bases unmatched to any gene: 13. Germline CDR1 SGHNT, CDR2 YYREEE (reference sequence). It was by quantitative 5'-RACE with molecular barcodes that TCR beta libraries were made. TCRdb passed the 5' RACE reads through MiXCR, listing each CDR3 protein once. This sample yields around 210,000 distinct CDR3 sequences, of which around 8% are seen a single time; more than 4% belongs to the top ten. Sequencing was performed on blood, either unsorted or a sorted T cell fraction (not recorded which). The chain couples TRBV5-4 to TRBJ2-7, with TRBD2 matching 7 bases. The TCR originated in a female donor with ankylosing spondylitis or in good health (not recorded which). The CDR3 reads CASSLRSNWGGSSYEQYF. CDR3 in DNA: TGTGCCAGCAGCTTGCGGTCAAACTGGGGGGGAAGCTCCTACGAGCAGTACTTC.